A single sample gave rise to the 3 T cell receptor beta chains below, sequenced in a study of CD8 T cells in Susac syndrome. RNA in amounts of about 0.5 to 1 ug was reverse transcribed with random hexamers. TCRdb reprocessed the immunoSEQ multiplex PCR reads via MiXCR and lists one record per CDR3 protein. This table holds about 200,000 distinct CDR3 sequences, roughly 94% found once. Source material: CD4+ T cells from PBMCs. The origin of the receptors is a human donor in good health.

The gene calls are TRBV5-4 and TRBJ2-3; D may be TRBD1 or TRBD2 (5 bases each). The V end was cut by 3 bases, the J end by 4 bases, with 15 bases between. This CDR3 is built from 15 residues. Germline values: CDR1 SGHNT, CDR2 YYREEE (reference sequence). This chain's CDR3 is CASSSKTRGADTQYF. The DNA of the CDR3 is TGTGCCAGCAGCTCGAAGACCCGAGGGGCAGATACGCAGTATTTT.

This CDR3 is CASSFSNYGYTF. DNA of the CDR3: TGTGCCAGCAGTTTCAGTAACTATGGCTACACCTTC. The rearrangement joins TRBV12-3 or TRBV12-4 to TRBJ1-2; no definite D call. V lost 3 bases to trimming and J lost 1 base, with 3 bases between them. This CDR3 is 12 amino acids long.

J is TRBJ2-7 and V is TRBV27; no clear D. Germline CDR1 MNHEY, CDR2 SMNVEV (reference sequence). Trimming took off 2 bases at V and 3 bases at J, with 8 bases between the two ends. The CDR3 has 13 residues. In DNA form, the CDR3 reads TGTGCCAGCAGTTTAAGGCAGAACTACGAGCAGTACTTC. Residues: CASSLRQNYEQYF.